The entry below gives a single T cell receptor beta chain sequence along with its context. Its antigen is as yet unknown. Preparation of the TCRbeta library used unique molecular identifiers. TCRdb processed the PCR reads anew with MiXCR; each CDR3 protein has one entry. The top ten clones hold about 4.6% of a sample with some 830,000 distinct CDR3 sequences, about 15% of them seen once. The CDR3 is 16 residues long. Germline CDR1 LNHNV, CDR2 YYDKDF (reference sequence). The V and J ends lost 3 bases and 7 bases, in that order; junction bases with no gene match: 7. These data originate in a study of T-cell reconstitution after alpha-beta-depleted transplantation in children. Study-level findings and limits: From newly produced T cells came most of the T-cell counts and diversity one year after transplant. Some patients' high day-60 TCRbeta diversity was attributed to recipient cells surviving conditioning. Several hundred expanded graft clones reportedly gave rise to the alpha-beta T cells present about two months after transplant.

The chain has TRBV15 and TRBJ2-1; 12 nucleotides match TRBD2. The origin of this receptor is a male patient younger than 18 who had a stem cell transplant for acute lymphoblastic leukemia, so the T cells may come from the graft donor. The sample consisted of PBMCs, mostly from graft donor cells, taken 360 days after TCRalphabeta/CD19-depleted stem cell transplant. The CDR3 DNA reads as TGTGCCACCAGCAGCTCTCGGACTAGCGGGATGAATGAGCAGTTCTTC. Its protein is CATSSSRTSGMNEQFF.